There are many counts of the clone carrying this TCR beta chain. What it recognizes is unknown. The entry originates in a study of metastatic and nonmetastatic thyroid tumors. Findings and limits, study-wide: The study reportedly found significantly higher TCR beta diversity in malignant thyroid tumors than benign nodules, in blood and tumor.

MiXCR reprocessed the PCR reads for TCRdb. Here the sample spans 20,000 to 25,000 clones, around a sixth being singletons. Thyroid surgery was preceded by no treatment in any patient. V gave up 3 bases and J gave up 6 bases; unmatched junction bases: 9. The CDR3 is 17 residues long. Germline V gene data show CDR1 as SGHAT and CDR2 as FQNNGV. This sequence was found in a female donor with papillary thyroid cancer or a benign thyroid nodule (not recorded which). Some clones in this sample may be carry-over from other donors' samples. This chain connects TRBV11-2 to TRBJ2-7; 15 positions match TRBD2. Sequencing was done on a sample of blood. The CDR3 nucleotides are TGTGCCAGCAGCTTCCTCCCGGGACTAGCGGGAGGCTCCGAGCAGTACTTC. Amino acids: CASSFLPGLAGGSEQYF.